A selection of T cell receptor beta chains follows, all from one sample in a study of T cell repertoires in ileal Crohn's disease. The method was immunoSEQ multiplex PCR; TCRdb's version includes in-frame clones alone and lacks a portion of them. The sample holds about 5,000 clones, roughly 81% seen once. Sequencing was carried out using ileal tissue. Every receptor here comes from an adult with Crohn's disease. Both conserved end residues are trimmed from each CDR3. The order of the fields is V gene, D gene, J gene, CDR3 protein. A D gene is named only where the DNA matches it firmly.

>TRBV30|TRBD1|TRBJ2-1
AWSLDRVDEQF
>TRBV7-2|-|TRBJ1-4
ASSFSPRVYEKLF
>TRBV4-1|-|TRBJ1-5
ASSPTFGNQPQH
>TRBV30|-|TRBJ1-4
AWGGTRNEKLF
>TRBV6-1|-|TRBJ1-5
ASKGISQPQH
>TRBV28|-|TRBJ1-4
ASSLRVNEKLF
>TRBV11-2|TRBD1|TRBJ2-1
ASSRTGWAYNEQF
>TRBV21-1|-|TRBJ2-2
ASRTGGCTGELF
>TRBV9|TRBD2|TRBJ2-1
ASSHRLAGLYNEQF
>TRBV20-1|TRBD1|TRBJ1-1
SAMTGTEAF
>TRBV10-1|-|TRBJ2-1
ASSEGAGPEREQF
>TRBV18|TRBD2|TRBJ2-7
ASSPLETSGEQY
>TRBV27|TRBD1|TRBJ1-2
ASSLDAGQGGYGYT
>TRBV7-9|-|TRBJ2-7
ASRAEGDEQY
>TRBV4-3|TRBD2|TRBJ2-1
ASSLTLLAGGVNEQF
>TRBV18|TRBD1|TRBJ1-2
ASSPGFDQGAGYT
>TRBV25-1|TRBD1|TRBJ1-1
ASSWGTGTEAF
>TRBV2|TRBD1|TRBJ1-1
ASSYDRGLTEAF
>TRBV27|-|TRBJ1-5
ASSLGTSLGPQH
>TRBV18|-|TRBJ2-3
ASSPAGGSDTQY
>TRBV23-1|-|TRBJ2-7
ASSHLSRLHSYEQY
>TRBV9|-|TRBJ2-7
ASSVDGPEQY
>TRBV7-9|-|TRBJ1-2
ASSPHLGQSNYGYT
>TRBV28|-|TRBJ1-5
ASQGQGMGNQPQH
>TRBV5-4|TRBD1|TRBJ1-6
ASSSPGQYNSPLH